This T cell receptor beta chain was documented in a study of blood T cell repertoires in COVID-19. CDR1 is SEHNR, CDR2 FQNEAQ, per germline (reference sequence). There are 12 residues in the CDR3. V lost 7 bases to trimming and J lost 10 bases, with 13 bases between them. Produced via immunoSEQ multiplex PCR; TCRdb's table is partial and in-frame only. Among 260,000 or so clones, 88% were seen once, and the ten largest hold more than 7.5%. The chain recombines TRBV7-9 with TRBJ1-4; D is uncertain. This receptor was obtained from a man younger than 30 with active or convalescent COVID-19. The sequenced sample was peripheral blood. The CDR3 DNA is TGTGCCAGCACCCCGGACTTGGGAAAACTGTTTTTT. As protein: CASTPDLGKLFF.